This section outlines one TCR beta chain sequence together with its context. Its antigen remains unknown. TCRdb re-derived calls from the RT-PCR reads in MiXCR, one entry per CDR3 protein. The repertoire holds 3,000 to 4,000 distinct CDR3 sequences, with about 80% as singletons. These data belong to a study of yellow fever vaccine responses in identical twins. Study-level results: Reportedly, the response of twins' T cells to the vaccine seemed partly convergent, partly personalized.

Germline lookup yields CDR1 MDHEN and CDR2 SYDVKM. This CDR3 comprises 13 residues. Trimming shortened V by 9 bases and J by 3 bases, and 13 bases separated the two germline ends. This TCR was recovered from a woman under 30 who received the yellow fever vaccine. Sequences were derived from T cells from blood (PBMCs), unsorted or a sorted subset (not recorded which), sampled before or after yellow fever vaccination (not recorded which). The genes are TRBV28 and TRBJ2-3; tentative D call: TRBD1 (6 bases). The CDR3 DNA is TGTGCCAGTTCCGGGACAACGACAGATACGCAGTATTTT. Residues: CASSGTTTDTQYF.